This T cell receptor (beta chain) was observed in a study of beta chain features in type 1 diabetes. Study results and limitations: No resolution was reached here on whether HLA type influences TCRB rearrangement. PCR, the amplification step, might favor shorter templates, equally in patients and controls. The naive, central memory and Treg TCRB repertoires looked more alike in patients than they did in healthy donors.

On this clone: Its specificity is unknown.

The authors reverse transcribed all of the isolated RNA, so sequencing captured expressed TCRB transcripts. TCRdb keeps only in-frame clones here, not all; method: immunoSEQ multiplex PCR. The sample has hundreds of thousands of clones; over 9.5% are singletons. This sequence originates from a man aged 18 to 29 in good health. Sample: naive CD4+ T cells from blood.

The CDR3 sequence: CASSLGGLGRTEAFF. The CDR3 DNA is TGTGCCAGCAGCTTAGGGGGTCTAGGACGGACAGAAGCTTTCTTT. This chain connects TRBV7-2 to TRBJ1-1; weak D call: TRBD1 (5 bases). The V end lost 1 base, the J end lost 8 bases, and 17 bases lay between the germline ends. Germline V lookup: CDR1 SGHTA, CDR2 FQGNSA. This CDR3 has 15 residues.